Reported below is one T cell receptor beta chain. The assay was immunoSEQ multiplex PCR, and TCRdb's table has in-frame clones only and misses some. There are some 130,000 clones in the sample; less than 90% occur only once, and just over 8.5% lies in the top ten. The record originates from a study of control samples from healthy donors and cancer patients. The CDR3 has 17 residues. Germline trimming cut 1 base from V and 5 bases from J; bases unmatched to any gene: 11. CDR1 and CDR2 (germline): WNHNN, SYGVQD (reference sequence). Sequencing was carried out using blood. V usage is TRBV10-1 and J usage is TRBJ1-2, with TRBD1 identical over 9 bases. The receptor comes from a woman aged 25 to 39 in good health. CDR3 protein: CASSEFFDSGTGYGYTF. The CDR3 DNA is TGCGCCAGCAGTGAGTTTTTTGACTCCGGGACAGGGTATGGCTACACCTTC.